The 11 T cell receptor beta chains given below trace back to one sample, sequenced in a study of T cell changes during pregnancy in multiple sclerosis. The table came from immunoSEQ multiplex PCR; TCRdb's copy has only in-frame clones and leaves some out. Of about 42,000 clones in the sample, 80% to 85% were seen once. Sequencing used CD4+ T cells from peripheral blood mononuclear cells, obtained before pregnancy. The origin of the receptors is a female donor with multiple sclerosis, enrolled in a pregnancy study.

This chain joins TRBV5-5 and TRBJ1-2, with 7 bases that match TRBD1. Trimming at V came to 4 bases and at J to 7 bases, leaving 13 bases not matched to a gene. The CDR3 spans 15 residues. The germline V gene has CDR1 SGHKS and CDR2 YYEKEE (reference sequence). CDR3 sequence (DNA): TGTGCCAGCAGCCGATTAGGGGGCACGGGTCGTGGCTACACCTTC. Protein sequence: CASSRLGGTGRGYTF.

This clone was counted only a few times. The V call is TRBV5-5, the J call TRBJ2-6; possibly TRBD1 for D (6 bases). The CDR3 totals 15 residues. Germline V gives CDR1 SGHKS, CDR2 YYEKEE (reference sequence). V was cut by 1 base and J by 4 bases, with 9 bases left in between. The CDR3 DNA follows: TGTGCCAGCAGCTTGACAGGGCTAGGGGCCAACGTCCTGACTTTC. Protein sequence: CASSLTGLGANVLTF.

The chain recombines TRBV4-2 with TRBJ2-5; tentatively, D is TRBD2 (5 bases). Trimming took 1 base from V and 2 from J, leaving 11 bases between them. The germline V gene encodes CDR1 LGHNA and CDR2 YNFKEQ. The CDR3 sequence is 15 residues long. The CDR3 nucleotides read TGTGCCAGCAGCCAAGTTTCGGGATCGCAAGAGACCCAGTACTTC. Amino acid sequence: CASSQVSGSQETQYF.

V and J are TRBV7-9 and TRBJ1-2, with D maybe TRBD1 (6 bases). The CDR3 has 14 amino acids. V was trimmed by 5 bases and J by 2 bases, leaving 12 bases between them. In germline, CDR1 is SEHNR, CDR2 FQNEAQ (reference sequence). CDR3 in amino acids: CASSPSGQNYGYTF. As DNA, the CDR3 is TGTGCCAGCAGCCCCTCCGGACAGAACTATGGCTACACCTTC.

The J gene is TRBJ2-1, the V gene TRBV6-4, with TRBD2 identical over 7 bases. This CDR3 is 13 amino acids long. V shed 10 bases, J shed 6 bases, and the junction held 9 bases outside the gene matches. The germline gives CDR1 MRHNA, CDR2 SNTAGT. The CDR3 protein is CAMPLPGGNEQFF. The CDR3 DNA reads as TGTGCCATGCCCCTTCCGGGAGGCAATGAGCAGTTCTTC.

CDR3 loop: CAWSKGGEGLEAFF. CDR3 DNA: TGTGCCTGGAGCAAGGGGGGGGAGGGACTTGAAGCTTTCTTT. The J gene is TRBJ1-1, the V gene TRBV30; D possibly corresponds to TRBD1 (6 bases). Germline CDR1 and CDR2: GTSNPN and SVGIG (reference sequence). The CDR3 is 14 amino acids. Trimming shortened V by 3 bases and J by 7 bases, and 18 bases separated the two germline ends.

The V and J genes are TRBV28 and TRBJ1-5; 7 nucleotides line up with TRBD1. Germline V gene lookup returns CDR1 MDHEN and CDR2 SYDVKM. The CDR3 covers 15 residues. The V and J ends lost 6 bases and 4 bases, in that order; junction bases with no gene match: 9. DNA for the CDR3: TGTGCCAGCAGCCTGTCCGACAGGGCGAATCAGCCCCAGCATTTT. The encoded protein is CASSLSDRANQPQHF.

This sequence joins TRBV30 and TRBJ1-1, with D unresolved. Trimming shortened V by 2 bases and J by 8 bases, and 6 bases separated the two germline ends. Germline lookup yields CDR1 GTSNPN and CDR2 SVGIG (reference sequence). The CDR3 is made up of 10 amino acids. CDR3 nucleotides: TGTGCCTGGAGTAAAACAGAAGCTTTCTTT. Residues: CAWSKTEAFF.

The chain uses TRBV18 and TRBJ1-1; 7 bases are a match to TRBD1. The CDR3 loop spans 15 amino acids. Germline loops: CDR1 KGHSH, CDR2 LQKENI. Germline trimming cut 3 bases from V and 0 bases from J; bases unmatched to any gene: 4. CDR3 in amino acids: CASSPETGMNTEAFF. In nucleotides, the CDR3 is TGTGCCAGCTCACCGGAGACAGGGATGAACACTGAAGCTTTCTTT.

Concerning this clone: The junction and the germline gene differ at one end; a read error may be behind it. The chain recombines TRBV30 with TRBJ2-1; TRBD2 agrees at 9 bases. This CDR3 is 15 amino acids long. Looked up from germline, CDR1 is GTSNPN and CDR2 is SVGIG (reference sequence). CDR3 bases: TGTGCCTGGGGGCCGGCTAGCGGGATGGGGAATGGGCAGTTCTTC. As protein: CAWGPASGMGNGQFF.

The CDR3 region has the DNA TGTGCCAGCAGTCAAGGGACAGGCGACTCCTACGAGCAGTACTTC. Residues: CASSQGTGDSYEQYF. The chain joins TRBV7-6 to TRBJ2-7; 8 bases fit TRBD1. The CDR3 length is 15 residues. V was pared by 6 bases and J by 0 bases, with 7 bases of the junction left unmatched. Germline loops: CDR1 SGHVS, CDR2 FNYEAQ.